Below, one T cell receptor (beta chain) is given with its context. Its cognate antigen is unknown. The CDR3 totals 15 residues. V shed 5 bases and J 8 bases; nucleotides not matched to a gene: 9. Looked up from germline, CDR1 is PRHDT and CDR2 is FYEKMQ (reference sequence). Libraries were prepared by immunoSEQ multiplex PCR; TCRdb keeps only in-frame clonotypes and omits some of them. The table shows about 43,000 clones, with around 85% occurring only once. As for time point: week 23, last vaccination. The vaccine gave 300 ug of a 20-mer mutant IDH1 peptide subcutaneously per dose. The sample belongs to a study of a mutant IDH1 vaccine in newly diagnosed glioma.

The chain recombines TRBV13 with TRBJ1-4, with 9 bases aligning to TRBD1. Sequencing was performed on PBMCs, taken from a glioma patient whose treatment included an IDH1 peptide vaccine. The origin of this receptor is a woman aged 18-29 years with glioma. Some clones in this sample may be carry-over from other donors' samples. The CDR3 reads CASSKLGTGNEKLFF. The CDR3 DNA reads as TGTGCCAGCAGCAAGCTAGGGACAGGGAACGAAAAACTGTTTTTT.